The 4 T cell receptor beta chains listed next were all sequenced from one sample in a study of T cells in women clearing cervical HPV infection (dated by TCRdb to the late 2010s). The method was the immunoSEQ multiplex PCR assay. In TCRdb, the immuneACCESS table is reduced to in-frame sequences with V and J assigned. These tables do not hold every clone; where another copy was compared, an unresolved V gene accounts for under half, and the others remain unexplained. This specimen's table enumerates tens of thousands of clones. 1.2% of the sample is held by the ten biggest clonotypes. The specimen sequenced was blood buffy coat. The source is a woman aged 18-70 years with a cervical HPV16 infection that either progressed to CIN3+ or cleared (not recorded which).

With regard to this clone: The missing CDR3 end, 3 residues past where the read stops, is filled in from the germline J gene. This chain uses TRBV11-1 with TRBJ2-7; a possible D gene is TRBD1 (6 bases). Germline V gene lookup returns CDR1 SGHAT and CDR2 FQDESV (reference sequence). The CDR3 runs to 12 residues. V lost 5 bases and J lost 5, with 10 bases in between. The CDR3 bases that were read are TGTGCCAGCAGCGTGAACAGGGACGAG. It is translated as CASSVNRDE. The whole CDR3 protein reads CASSVNRDEQYF.

As concerns this clone: The read halts 3 residues ahead of the CDR3 end, with the missing end drawn from the germline J gene. The chain joins TRBV6-4 to TRBJ1-1; no reliable D call. The CDR3 is made up of 13 amino acids. Looked up from germline, CDR1 is MRHNA and CDR2 is SNTAGT. CDR3 sequence reads: CASTLGPGLIAFF. The CDR3 DNA, read in part, is TGTGCCAGCACCCTTGGGCCAGGTTTGATA.

In the case of this clone: Read data end 3 residues before the CDR3 end; the end is taken from the germline J gene. The rearrangement joins TRBV2 to TRBJ2-1; 9 positions agree with TRBD1. The V gene's germline CDR1 is SNHLY and CDR2 FYNNEI. The CDR3 covers 14 residues. The V and J ends lost 6 bases and 6 bases, in that order; junction bases with no gene match: 6. CDR3 sequence: CASRGQGEPNEQFF. The CDR3 DNA, read in part, is TGTGCCAGCAGGGGACAGGGCGAGCCCAATGAG.

As regards this clone: Read sequence stops 3 residues before the CDR3 end, and the germline J gene provides the missing end. The V and J genes are TRBV30 and TRBJ1-2; the D gene is possibly TRBD1 (6 bases). Germline-derived CDR1 and CDR2 are GTSNPN and SVGIG (reference sequence). This CDR3 has 13 amino acids. Between the trimmed V and J ends, which lost 0 bases and 7 bases, there was a span of 12 bases. The CDR3 protein is CAWSVQRGGGYTF. CDR3 bases read: TGTGCCTGGAGTGTACAAAGAGGGGGTGGC.